These 29 T cell receptor beta chains were sequenced from one sample in a study of cytomegalovirus exposure and HLA in healthy donors. 13 Jbeta primers and 60 Vbeta primers were used for the PCR. The protocol was immunoSEQ multiplex PCR, while the TCRdb copy is restricted to in-frame clones and leaves out a portion. The repertoire has 150,000 to 200,000 clones, 80% to 90% of them found once; the top ten carry about 2.4%. The sequenced material came from PBMCs. Receptors were obtained from a male donor in good health and CMV-seronegative.

The CDR3 DNA reads TGTGCCAGTGGGGGCTCAGGGACCCAGTACTTC. This encodes CASGGSGTQYF. This rearrangement joins TRBV28 to TRBJ2-5; D is perhaps TRBD1 (6 bases). The germline CDR1 and CDR2 sequences are MDHEN and SYDVKM. V lost 9 bases and J 7 bases, leaving 12 bases between the germline ends. This CDR3 has 11 amino acids. Complete variable domain (other parts from reference TRBV28 and TRBJ2-5): DVKVTQSSRYLVKRTGEKVFLECVQDMDHENMFWYRQDPGLGLRLIYFSYDVKMKEKGDIPEGYSVSREKKERFSLILESASTNQTSMYLCASGGSGTQYFGPGTRLLVL.

This rearrangement joins TRBV6-6 to TRBJ2-2, with 9 bases lining up with TRBD1. This CDR3 is built from 14 residues. The J segment lost 7 bases and the V segment lost 7 bases, leaving 7 bases of the junction unmatched. CDR1 MNHNY and CDR2 SVGAGI come from the germline V gene (reference sequence). The CDR3 spells CASISTGGIGELFF. The CDR3 DNA reads TGTGCCAGCATTTCAACAGGGGGCATCGGGGAGCTGTTTTTT.

The count of this clone is one. CDR3 residues: CASSLSRTSGSYEQYF. The CDR3 coding sequence is TGTGCCAGCAGCTTAAGTAGGACTAGCGGATCCTACGAGCAGTACTTC. This chain joins TRBV7-3 and TRBJ2-5; 10 bases are shared with TRBD2. The last part of the DNA fits TRBJ2-7 better; the J call may be wrong. The CDR3 totals 16 residues. The germline V gene encodes CDR1 SGHTA and CDR2 FQGTGA.

The rearrangement joins TRBV9 to TRBJ2-1; the match to TRBD2 covers 13 bases. Per germline, CDR1 SGDLS and CDR2 YYNGEE. CDR3 size: 16 residues. The J segment lost 4 bases and the V segment lost 4 bases, leaving 5 bases of the junction unmatched. The CDR3 DNA sequence: TGTGCCAGCAGCACTAGCGGGAGGGGGGCTTACAATGAGCAGTTCTTC. Translating gives CASSTSGRGAYNEQFF. The full variable domain, its missing parts supplied by reference TRBV9 and TRBJ2-1, is DSGVTQTPKHLITATGQRVTLRCSPRSGDLSVYWYQQSLDQGLQFLIQYYNGEERAKGNILERFSAQQFPDLHSELNLSSLELGDSALYFCASSTSGRGAYNEQFFGPGTRLTVL.

This chain links TRBV5-1 with TRBJ2-5; D is perhaps TRBD2 (5 bases). The J call may be mistaken, given a closer DNA end match to TRBJ2-7. In germline, CDR1 is SGHRS, CDR2 YFSETQ. The CDR3 contains 13 residues. The CDR3 region is CASTLRGGYEQYF. CDR3 bases: TGCGCCAGCACCCTCAGAGGAGGCTACGAGCAGTACTTC.

V and J are TRBV19 and TRBJ2-2; 13 bases align to TRBD2. Losses at the gene ends were 3 bases for V and 6 bases for J; bases not matched to a gene: 4. Germline CDR1 and CDR2: LNHDA and SQIVND (reference sequence). The CDR3 runs to 16 residues. CDR3 coding DNA: TGTGCCAGTAGTATTTCGACTAGCGGGAGGCCCGGGGAGCTGTTTTTT. Amino acids: CASSISTSGRPGELFF.

V is TRBV4-3 and J is TRBJ2-6; 10 positions agree with TRBD2. Germline V gives CDR1 LGHNA, CDR2 YSLEER. There are 19 residues in the CDR3. V was clipped by 3 bases and J by 0 bases; unmatched bases: 8. In DNA form, the CDR3 reads TGCGCCAGCAGCCATGAATTAGCGGGGGGATTCTCTGGGGCCAACGTCCTGACTTTC. This gives the protein CASSHELAGGFSGANVLTF.

The genes are TRBV25-1 and TRBJ2-4; the match to TRBD1 covers 8 bases. The CDR3 length is 15 residues. The germline CDR1 and CDR2 sequences are MGHDK and SYGVNS. The V segment lost 6 bases and the J segment 4 bases; nucleotides outside the gene matches: 8. CDR3 in DNA: TGTGCCAGCAGGCAAACCGGGACAGGAAAAAACATTCAGTACTTC. This sequence encodes CASRQTGTGKNIQYF.

The gene calls are TRBV15 and TRBJ2-5; weak D call: TRBD2 (6 bases). The V end was cut by 0 bases, the J end by 2 bases, with 13 bases between. CDR1 and CDR2 from the germline V gene are LNHNV and YYDKDF (reference sequence). CDR3 size: 16 residues. The CDR3 DNA follows: TGTGCCACCAGCAGAGAGGGGAGGAGGGGTCAAGAGACCCAGTACTTC. This gives the protein CATSREGRRGQETQYF. The full variable domain, in which reference TRBV15 and TRBJ2-5 provide the parts outside the CDR3, is DAMVIQNPRYQVTQFGKPVTLSCSQTLNHNVMYWYQQKSSQAPKLLFHYYDKDFNNEADTPDNFQSRRPNTSFCFLDIRSPGLGDTAMYLCATSREGRRGQETQYFGPGTRLLVL.

The chain has TRBV29-1 and TRBJ2-5, with D uncertain. Germline V gives CDR1 SQVTM, CDR2 ANQGSEA. V was clipped by 8 bases and J by 4 bases, with 20 bases between them. The CDR3 runs 14 residues. The CDR3 reads CSTRRLLVGETQYF. In nucleotides, the CDR3 is TGCAGCACCCGCAGGTTGTTGGTAGGAGAGACCCAGTACTTC.

The rearrangement joins TRBV5-6 to TRBJ2-5, with 14 bases aligning to TRBD2. The DNA matches TRBJ2-7 better at its end, which makes the J call doubtful. Germline V gene lookup returns CDR1 SGHDT and CDR2 YYEEEE. This CDR3 region has 17 residues. The CDR3 DNA reads TGTGCCAGCAGCTTGGGACTAGCGGGAGGGCAGTCCTACGAGCAGTACTTC. This encodes CASSLGLAGGQSYEQYF.

As DNA, the CDR3 is TGTGCCAGCAGTTACTCGACTCCTGGCGGGGAGCTGTTTTTT. Its translation is CASSYSTPGGELFF. The chain recombines TRBV6-5 with TRBJ2-2; D is undetermined. V was cut by 0 bases and J by 7 bases, with 9 bases left in between. The CDR3 contains 14 residues. Germline CDR1 reads MNHEY; CDR2 reads SVGAGI.

The CDR3 here is CASRENRAEAFF. The CDR3 DNA reads TGTGCCAGCAGAGAGAACAGGGCTGAAGCTTTCTTT. The chain couples TRBV28 to TRBJ1-1; possibly TRBD1 for D (6 bases). The germline V gene has CDR1 MDHEN and CDR2 SYDVKM. The CDR3 has 12 amino acids. V lost 6 bases and J lost 6, with 11 bases in between.

CDR3 DNA: TGTGCCAGCAGTGAAGAACGAGTCTCCACCTACGAGCAGTACTTC. Translated: CASSEERVSTYEQYF. V and J are TRBV6-1 and TRBJ2-7, with no clear D. Germline V gene data show CDR1 as MNHNS and CDR2 as SASEGT. Between the trimmed V and J ends, which lost 1 base and 2 bases, there was a span of 12 bases. The CDR3 loop spans 15 amino acids.

This clone was counted a few times. The chain joins TRBV29-1 to TRBJ1-4; D unresolved. Trimming pared 7 bases from V and 4 bases from J, leaving 4 bases between. This CDR3 is 10 amino acids long. Germline-derived CDR1 and CDR2 are SQVTM and ANQGSEA. In DNA, the CDR3 is TGCAGCGCCGGTAATGAAAAACTGTTTTTT. This sequence encodes CSAGNEKLFF.

The V gene is TRBV18, the J gene TRBJ2-3, with TRBD2 matching over 10 bases. The CDR3 runs 15 residues. The trim removed 3 bases at V and 0 bases at J, leaving 0 bases unmatched. From germline, CDR1 is KGHSH and CDR2 LQKENI. The CDR3 protein is CASSPTSGSTDTQYF. As DNA, the CDR3 is TGTGCCAGCTCACCGACTAGCGGGAGCACAGATACGCAGTATTTT.

This clone was observed a few times. The V gene is TRBV7-9, the J gene TRBJ1-2, with D perhaps TRBD1 (5 bases). The CDR3 loop spans 15 amino acids. Germline assignment: CDR1 SEHNR and CDR2 FQNEAQ (reference sequence). V was clipped by 4 bases and J by 4 bases, with 16 bases between them. This CDR3 is CASSSSGGGSYGYTF. The CDR3 DNA follows: TGTGCCAGCAGCTCATCGGGGGGAGGTAGCTATGGCTACACCTTC.

The V gene is TRBV6-4, the J gene TRBJ2-7, with 11 bases that match TRBD2. Trimming took 10 bases from V and 2 from J; bases not matched to a gene: 4. The CDR3 sequence is 13 residues long. In germline, CDR1 is MRHNA, CDR2 SNTAGT. In DNA, the CDR3 is TGTGCCAAAGGGACTAGCGGTCCCTACGAGCAGTACTTC. Translation gives CAKGTSGPYEQYF.

This clone occurred a few times. The chain combines TRBV9 with TRBJ1-1; no clear D. Germline CDR1 reads SGDLS; CDR2 reads YYNGEE. CDR3 length equals 13 residues. V was clipped by 0 bases and J by 3 bases, with 6 bases between them. As DNA, the CDR3 is TGTGCCAGCAGCGTAGACAGTTACACTGAAGCTTTCTTT. Its translation is CASSVDSYTEAFF.

V gene TRBV5-1 combines with J gene TRBJ2-3, with 7 bases that match TRBD1. Germline CDR1 reads SGHRS; CDR2 reads YFSETQ. Unmatched junction bases numbered 13, after V lost 1 base and J lost 14 bases. The CDR3 has 14 amino acids. The DNA of the CDR3 is TGCGCCAGCAGCTTGCGTTCCCGGGACAGAATTGCGTATTTT. Its protein is CASSLRSRDRIAYF. Full variable domain (rest looked up from reference TRBV5-1 and TRBJ2-3): KAGVTQTPRYLIKTRGQQVTLSCSPISGHRSVSWYQQTPGQGLQFLFEYFSETQRNKGNFPGRFSGRQFSNSRSEMNVSTLELGDSALYLCASSLRSRDRIAYFGPGTRLTVL.

This clone was counted a few times. The rearrangement joins TRBV6-1 to TRBJ2-7, with 9 positions matching TRBD2. Germline V gene data show CDR1 as MNHNS and CDR2 as SASEGT. Trimming removed 0 bases from V and 5 bases from J; junction bases left unmatched: 5. There are 15 residues in the CDR3. The CDR3 coding sequence is TGTGCCAGCAGTGAAGCGGCGGGAGGGCCACACGAGCAGTACTTC. It specifies CASSEAAGGPHEQYF.

J is TRBJ2-5 and V is TRBV29-1; 9 bases match TRBD1. The DNA end is a closer match to TRBJ2-7, so the J assignment may be wrong. Germline V lookup: CDR1 SQVTM, CDR2 ANQGSEA. The CDR3 is made up of 13 amino acids. CDR3 residues: CSVPGQGFDEQYF. The CDR3 nucleotides read TGCAGCGTCCCGGGACAGGGATTCGACGAGCAGTACTTC.

This clone was counted a single time. The chain carries TRBV15 and TRBJ1-6; TRBD1 aligns across 8 bases. With 3 bases clipped from V and 6 bases from J, the junction kept 7 bases outside the gene matches. The CDR3 runs 16 residues. Germline lookup yields CDR1 LNHNV and CDR2 YYDKDF (reference sequence). The CDR3 sequence is CATSSGQGARNSPLHF. DNA for the CDR3: TGTGCCACCAGCAGTGGCCAGGGGGCACGTAATTCACCCCTCCACTTT.

About this clone itself: Relative to the germline gene, one junction end is altered; a read error may explain this. This chain connects TRBV4-2 to TRBJ1-2; the D is unclear. The CDR3 contains 14 residues. The V gene's germline CDR1 is LGHNA and CDR2 YNFKEQ. The DNA of the CDR3 is TGTGCCAGCAGCCAAGATCAGGCCGTAAATGGCTACCCCTTC. It encodes CASSQDQAVNGYPF.

V usage is TRBV5-1 and J usage is TRBJ2-7; 10 bases are shared with TRBD1. Trimming removed 3 bases from V and 5 bases from J; junction bases left unmatched: 5. CDR1 and CDR2 from the germline V gene are SGHRS and YFSETQ. The length of the CDR3 is 14 residues. In DNA form, the CDR3 reads TGCGCCAGCAGCTGGACAGGGGGTGGGGACGAGCAGTACTTC. As protein: CASSWTGGGDEQYF. Filled out from reference TRBV5-1 and TRBJ2-7, the complete variable domain reads KAGVTQTPRYLIKTRGQQVTLSCSPISGHRSVSWYQQTPGQGLQFLFEYFSETQRNKGNFPGRFSGRQFSNSRSEMNVSTLELGDSALYLCASSWTGGGDEQYFGPGTRLTVT.

The CDR3 sequence is CATSRVLAEQYF. DNA for the CDR3: TGTGCCACCAGCAGAGTCCTAGCCGAGCAGTACTTC. This chain links TRBV15 with TRBJ2-7; tentative D call: TRBD2 (5 bases). The V end lost 1 base, the J end lost 6 bases, and 7 bases lay between the germline ends. The CDR3 covers 12 residues. Germline lookup yields CDR1 LNHNV and CDR2 YYDKDF (reference sequence).

The table lists this clone with a few counts. The same CDR3 arises from other DNA sequences in this sample as well. The chain uses TRBV6-5 and TRBJ1-1; 9 positions match TRBD1. The CDR3 contains 13 residues. V was pared by 5 bases and J by 5 bases, with 3 bases of the junction left unmatched. The germline V gene has CDR1 MNHEY and CDR2 SVGAGI. CDR3 amino acids: CASSVQGATEAFF. Here the CDR3 DNA reads TGTGCCAGCAGTGTACAGGGGGCGACTGAAGCTTTCTTT.

The chain couples TRBV9 to TRBJ1-5; 9 nucleotides match TRBD1. Germline lookup yields CDR1 SGDLS and CDR2 YYNGEE. The CDR3 is 21 residues long. Trimming removed 1 base from V and 0 bases from J; junction bases left unmatched: 17. For the CDR3, the DNA is TGTGCCAGCAGCGTAAGAATAGAAGAGGGACAGGGCCTTAATAGCAATCAGCCCCAGCATTTT. Translation gives CASSVRIEEGQGLNSNQPQHF.

The chain joins TRBV27 to TRBJ2-5; possible D gene TRBD1, 6 bases. CDR1 is MNHEY, CDR2 SMNVEV, per germline (reference sequence). V was pared by 3 bases and J by 3 bases, with 20 bases between. The CDR3 has 17 amino acids. The CDR3 reads CASSFGRGRTSEETQYF. The CDR3, as DNA: TGTGCCAGCAGTTTCGGCAGGGGACGTACCAGTGAAGAGACCCAGTACTTC.